Below are 15 T cell receptor beta chains sequenced from a single sample in a study of shared clonotypes between healthy human individuals. Only in-frame clones appear in the TCRdb table, and some are missing; sequencing was by immunoSEQ multiplex PCR. The sample carries 2,100,000 or so clones, approximately 94% recorded once. Sequences were obtained from naive CD4+ T cells sorted from blood. Subset here: CD45RA+ positively selected. The receptors stem from a man between 18 and 29 years old in good health.

The chain uses TRBV7-3 and TRBJ2-1, with D possibly matching TRBD2 (5 bases). The germline CDR1 and CDR2 sequences are SGHTA and FQGTGA. The CDR3 loop spans 15 amino acids. V lost 2 bases, J lost 2 bases, and 10 bases lay in between. The CDR3 here is CASSLPGVTYNEQFF. DNA for the CDR3: TGTGCCAGCAGCTTACCCGGGGTCACCTACAATGAGCAGTTCTTC.

This sequence joins TRBV5-1 and TRBJ2-7; 7 bases fit TRBD1. The length of the CDR3 is 17 residues. Germline V lookup: CDR1 SGHRS, CDR2 YFSETQ. The V gene end was trimmed by 0 bases and the J gene end by 6 bases; junction bases not matched to a gene: 15. CDR3: CASSLGWLGTALGEQYF. The CDR3 nucleotides read TGCGCCAGCAGCTTGGGGTGGCTCGGGACAGCCTTAGGCGAGCAGTACTTC.

V gene TRBV7-8 combines with J gene TRBJ2-5, with TRBD2 as a possible D gene (5 bases). The CDR3 totals 15 residues. Germline CDR1 reads SGHVS; CDR2 reads FQNEAQ. V lost 3 bases and J 5 bases, leaving 16 bases between the germline ends. The CDR3 nucleotides are TGTGCCAGCAGCTTGAGAGGACCCTCGGGGGAGACCCAGTACTTC. It encodes CASSLRGPSGETQYF.

This chain uses TRBV29-1 with TRBJ2-2, with 8 bases that match TRBD1. CDR1 is SQVTM and CDR2 is ANQGSEA in the germline V gene. Trimming cost V 6 bases and J 0 bases; bases outside gene matches: 3. The CDR3 is 14 amino acids. The CDR3 nucleotides are TGCAGCGTAGGGGACAGGACGAACACCGGGGAGCTGTTTTTT. Translated, it gives CSVGDRTNTGELFF.

V and J are TRBV5-1 and TRBJ2-3, with 8 bases matching TRBD1. CDR3 size: 16 residues. V gave up 1 base and J gave up 2 bases; unmatched junction bases: 6. Germline V gene data show CDR1 as SGHRS and CDR2 as YFSETQ. CDR3 nucleotide sequence: TGCGCCAGCAGCTTGAACCCGGGACAGGTCACAGATACGCAGTATTTT. It yields the protein CASSLNPGQVTDTQYF.

CDR3 loop: CASSLMGSHEQYF. As DNA, the CDR3 is TGTGCCAGCAGCCTCATGGGGAGCCACGAGCAGTACTTC. V usage is TRBV7-9 and J usage is TRBJ2-7; D possibly corresponds to TRBD2 (5 bases). Deletions cut 5 bases from V and 5 bases from J, with 13 bases between. The CDR3 consists of 13 residues. Germline assignment: CDR1 SEHNR and CDR2 FQNEAQ (reference sequence).

V and J are TRBV5-4 and TRBJ2-2; D remains ambiguous. Deletions cut 1 base from V and 2 bases from J, with 6 bases between. The CDR3 contains 14 residues. Germline V lookup: CDR1 SGHNT, CDR2 YYREEE (reference sequence). In DNA, the CDR3 is TGTGCCAGCAGCTTGTGGCAAAACACCGGGGAGCTGTTTTTT. Protein sequence: CASSLWQNTGELFF.

The chain uses TRBV6-1 and TRBJ2-2; 10 bases are shared with TRBD2. V shed 8 bases, J shed 1 base, and the junction held 4 bases outside the gene matches. Germline V CDR1 and CDR2: MNHNS, SASEGT. The CDR3 sequence is 15 residues long. As DNA, the CDR3 is TGTGCCAGCCGAACTAGCGGGGTGAACACCGGGGAGCTGTTTTTT. Translated: CASRTSGVNTGELFF.

The chain combines TRBV2 with TRBJ2-1; 7 positions match TRBD1. The germline V gene encodes CDR1 SNHLY and CDR2 FYNNEI. Trimming at V came to 2 bases and at J to 10 bases, leaving 11 bases not matched to a gene. The CDR3 loop spans 15 amino acids. CDR3 residues: CASSEQGVSVPEQFF. CDR3 coding DNA: TGTGCCAGCAGTGAACAGGGGGTTTCGGTACCGGAGCAGTTCTTC. The full variable domain, with the rest looked up from reference TRBV2 and TRBJ2-1, is EPEVTQTPSHQVTQMGQEVILRCVPISNHLYFYWYRQILGQKVEFLVSFYNNEISEKSEIFDDQFSVERPDGSNFTLKIRSTKLEDSAMYFCASSEQGVSVPEQFFGPGTRLTVL.

Comment on this clone: In the same sample, other DNA sequences code for this CDR3. The chain uses TRBV9 and TRBJ2-7; no definite D call. Germline CDR1 SGDLS, CDR2 YYNGEE. Trimming took 0 bases from V and 0 from J, leaving 7 bases between them. The CDR3 has 14 amino acids. CDR3 coding DNA: TGTGCCAGCAGCGTAGGTAGCAGCTCCTACGAGCAGTACTTC. Protein sequence: CASSVGSSSYEQYF.

This clone has just a few counts. The V and J genes are TRBV7-9 and TRBJ1-6; 7 bases align to TRBD1. The ends lost 1 base at V and 0 bases at J; junction bases unmatched: 6. Germline V gene lookup returns CDR1 SEHNR and CDR2 FQNEAQ (reference sequence). The CDR3 is 18 amino acids. The CDR3 region has the DNA TGTGCCAGCAGCTTAGGAGGGACAGCGAGCTCCTATAATTCACCCCTCCACTTT. It encodes CASSLGGTASSYNSPLHF.

The chain uses TRBV21-1 and TRBJ1-5. TRBV21-1 is annotated as a pseudogene. The CDR3 runs 15 residues. As DNA, the CDR3 is TGTGCCAGCAGAGGGGAGGGCGGGAGCAATCAGCCCCAGCATTTT. Translated: CASRGEGGSNQPQHF.

This clone has a single count. V usage is TRBV29-1 and J usage is TRBJ2-3; D tentatively fits TRBD1 or TRBD2 (5 bases each). From germline, CDR1 is SQVTM and CDR2 ANQGSEA. CDR3 length: 17 amino acids. With 7 bases removed from V and 1 base from J, the gap between germline ends came to 24 bases. In nucleotides, the CDR3 is TGCAGCGCTGATCGGTGGGGGTCTCCTTCGGGCACAGATACGCAGTATTTT. It translates to CSADRWGSPSGTDTQYF.

The rearrangement joins TRBV5-1 to TRBJ2-7; D gene unclear. Germline CDR1 reads SGHRS; CDR2 reads YFSETQ. This CDR3 is 13 amino acids long. Trimming cost V 0 bases and J 6 bases, with 10 bases left between them. The CDR3 bases are TGCGCCAGCAGCTTGGTGCTGCAGTCCGAGCAGTACTTC. Its translation is CASSLVLQSEQYF.

The chain joins TRBV19 to TRBJ2-2, with D maybe TRBD1 (6 bases). V lost 7 bases to trimming and J lost 4 bases, with 16 bases between them. There are 15 residues in the CDR3. Germline CDR1 LNHDA, CDR2 SQIVND (reference sequence). The CDR3 protein is CASTREQGSTGELFF. The CDR3 DNA follows: TGTGCCAGTACCCGAGAACAGGGTAGCACCGGGGAGCTGTTTTTT.